These 32 T cell receptor beta chains were sequenced from one sample in a study of blood T cells in healthy people across ages. The use of a sample-barcoded 5' primer and a J-beta primer mix characterized a second PCR of about 6 to 12 cycles. One entry per CDR3 protein results from TCRdb running MiXCR on the 5' RACE reads. There are over 1.5 million distinct CDR3 sequences in the sample; less than 50% occur only once, and about 2.1% lies in the top ten. Material: blood. Every receptor here comes from a woman aged 40 to 50 in good health.

The chain is built from TRBV20-1 and TRBJ1-2, with D possibly matching TRBD1 (5 bases). This CDR3 spans 14 amino acids. Trimming removed 3 bases at V and 3 bases at J, with 14 bases between. Germline-derived CDR1 and CDR2 are DFQATT and SNEGSKA (reference sequence). The CDR3 nucleotides are TGCAGTGCTAGGAGGACACTTGCTGACTATGGCTACACCTTC. Its translation is CSARRTLADYGYTF.

The chain is built from TRBV27 and TRBJ2-2; weak D call: TRBD1 (5 bases). The ends were cut back, 5 bases at V and 6 bases at J, with 13 bases in the middle. The CDR3 is made up of 14 amino acids. CDR1 is MNHEY and CDR2 is SMNVEV in the germline V gene (reference sequence). The CDR3 sequence: CASSVSGSAGELFF. CDR3 in DNA: TGTGCCAGCAGTGTTTCAGGGTCCGCCGGGGAGCTGTTTTTT.

The V and J genes are TRBV4-2 and TRBJ2-1, with TRBD2 identical over 8 bases. J was trimmed by 7 bases and V by 0 bases; bases with no gene match: 8. CDR1 and CDR2 from the germline V gene are LGHNA and YNFKEQ. This CDR3 is built from 16 residues. The CDR3 DNA follows: TGTGCCAGCAGCCAAGATTTCGCGGGGGGCAGGAATGAGCAGTTCTTC. It yields the protein CASSQDFAGGRNEQFF.

This rearrangement joins TRBV6-2 or TRBV6-3 to TRBJ2-6, with 9 bases that match TRBD2. Germline V gene sequence: CDR1 MNHEY, CDR2 SVGEGT. V was clipped by 5 bases and J by 0 bases; unmatched bases: 17. The CDR3 consists of 21 residues. CDR3 amino acids: CASSLPGLANSGSSGANVLTF. The DNA for the CDR3 is TGTGCCAGCAGTCTCCCGGGACTAGCAAATTCGGGGAGCTCTGGGGCCAACGTCCTGACTTTC.

V usage is TRBV29-1 and J usage is TRBJ2-7; D call uncertain. The J call could be wrong; TRBJ2-5 is a better fit for the DNA end. This CDR3 is 13 amino acids long. Looked up from germline, CDR1 is SQVTM and CDR2 is ANQGSEA. Here the CDR3 reads CSVRDLRKETQYF. The CDR3 bases are TGCAGCGTCCGCGACCTACGGAAAGAGACCCAGTACTTC.

The chain uses TRBV20-1 and TRBJ2-7; the D is unclear. The CDR3 spans 13 residues. CDR1 and CDR2 (germline): DFQATT, SNEGSKA (reference sequence). V lost 1 base to trimming and J lost 3 bases, with 10 bases between them. Written as DNA, the CDR3 is TGCAGTGCTAGAGGGAAAGGGATCTACGAGCAGTACTTC. It yields the protein CSARGKGIYEQYF.

In regard to this clonotype: At one of its ends the junction is not consistent with the germline gene, which may arise from a read error. The chain is built from TRBV28 and TRBJ2-3; no firm D call. The CDR3 loop spans 14 amino acids. Germline CDR1 reads MDHEN; CDR2 reads SYDVKM. CDR3 in amino acids: CACSSPTSTDTQYF. CDR3 nucleotide sequence: TGTGCCTGCAGTAGTCCGACGAGCACAGATACGCAGTATTTT.

The gene calls are TRBV7-9 and TRBJ2-4; 8 nucleotides match TRBD1. Germline values: CDR1 SEHNR, CDR2 FQNEAQ (reference sequence). With V trimmed by 2 bases and J by 7 bases, 4 bases remained unmatched. The CDR3 is 14 residues long. CDR3 nucleotide sequence: TGTGCCAGCAGCTTATCAACAGGGGGGAACATTCAGTACTTC. Protein: CASSLSTGGNIQYF.

The chain uses TRBV27 and TRBJ2-3; D ambiguous. The CDR3 runs to 15 residues. Deletions cut 0 bases from V and 0 bases from J, with 7 bases between. CDR1 and CDR2 (germline): MNHEY, SMNVEV (reference sequence). This chain's CDR3 is CASSLSIASTDTQYF. The CDR3 DNA follows: TGTGCCAGCAGTTTATCGATAGCTAGCACAGATACGCAGTATTTT.

Comments on this clonotype: Sequence at one end of the junction differs from germline and may be a read error. This chain joins TRBV5-6 and TRBJ2-4; 7 nucleotides match TRBD2. There are 16 residues in the CDR3. Germline V gene data show CDR1 as SGHDT and CDR2 as YYEEEE. The CDR3 is CASSLGGRLAKNSQYF. DNA for the CDR3: TGTGCCAGCAGCTTGGGGGGACGACTAGCCAAAAACAGTCAGTACTTC.

This clonotype was detected only a few times. This sequence joins TRBV24-1 and TRBJ2-3, with D tentatively TRBD1 or TRBD2 (6 bases each). The CDR3 has 15 residues. The V gene lost 1 base and the J gene lost 3 bases, with 10 bases spanning the gap. The germline CDR1 and CDR2 sequences are KGHDR and SFDVKD. CDR3 loop: CATSDFRGQTDTQYF. CDR3 DNA: TGTGCCACCAGTGATTTTCGGGGGCAGACAGATACGCAGTATTTT.

This rearrangement joins TRBV7-2 to TRBJ2-3; perhaps TRBD2 as D (5 bases). V lost 2 bases and J lost 0, with 15 bases in between. The germline V gene encodes CDR1 SGHTA and CDR2 FQGNSA. CDR3 length equals 17 residues. CDR3 in DNA: TGTGCCAGCAGCTTATCTTCGGGCACTAGGAGCACAGATACGCAGTATTTT. Translation: CASSLSSGTRSTDTQYF.

In this sample, this clonotype turned up a few times. V and J are TRBV10-3 and TRBJ1-1, with D maybe TRBD1 (5 bases). The germline V gene has CDR1 ENHRY and CDR2 SYGVKD. The CDR3 sequence is 14 residues long. V lost 4 bases and J lost 8, with 17 bases in between. The CDR3 coding sequence is TGTGCCATCAGTGGGGTTGGGGGACGGGGGGAAGCTTTCTTT. It specifies CAISGVGGRGEAFF.

This clonotype showed up just a few times. The chain has TRBV24-1 and TRBJ2-1; 9 bases match TRBD1. This CDR3 spans 15 amino acids. The germline gives CDR1 KGHDR, CDR2 SFDVKD. The trim removed 2 bases at V and 6 bases at J, leaving 4 bases unmatched. CDR3 DNA: TGTGCCACCAGTGATTACAGGGGGCTCTTCAATGAGCAGTTCTTC. Its protein is CATSDYRGLFNEQFF.

V gene TRBV7-9 combines with J gene TRBJ2-7; D is possibly TRBD1 (6 bases). Trimming removed 2 bases at V and 3 bases at J, with 17 bases between. Germline V gene sequence: CDR1 SEHNR, CDR2 FQNEAQ (reference sequence). This CDR3 is built from 16 residues. The CDR3 reads CASSLSVGQQIYEQYF. For the CDR3, the DNA is TGTGCCAGCAGCTTATCGGTGGGACAACAAATCTACGAGCAGTACTTC.

This clonotype appeared a few times. The genes are TRBV2 and TRBJ2-1, with 10 bases that match TRBD1. The CDR3 spans 15 residues. After removal of 5 bases from V and 4 bases from J, the junction contained 5 bases not matched to a gene. CDR1 and CDR2 (germline): SNHLY, FYNNEI. The CDR3 reads CASSKDRGQYNEQFF. Written as DNA, the CDR3 is TGTGCCAGCAGTAAAGACAGGGGGCAGTACAATGAGCAGTTCTTC.

The gene calls are TRBV7-8 and TRBJ2-7; D unclear. CDR3 length: 14 amino acids. Germline loops: CDR1 SGHVS, CDR2 FQNEAQ. V gave up 5 bases and J gave up 2 bases, with 13 bases separating them. Here the CDR3 DNA reads TGTGCCAGCAGCCCTCTACGGAACCCCTACGAGCAGTACTTC. Encoded protein: CASSPLRNPYEQYF.

This clonotype has a handful of counts. The gene calls are TRBV12-3 or TRBV12-4 and TRBJ2-7; 14 bases line up with TRBD2. This CDR3 comprises 17 residues. Trimming removed 4 bases from V and 5 bases from J; junction bases left unmatched: 10. The CDR3 DNA reads TGTGCCAGCAGTTCTCGAGGAGGGACTAGCGGGGGCCACGAGCAGTACTTC. It specifies CASSSRGGTSGGHEQYF.

This clonotype was found a few times. Written as DNA, the CDR3 is TGCAGCGTTGAAGGGGGAACATTTCTCCAAGAGACCCAGTACTTC. Amino acid sequence: CSVEGGTFLQETQYF. This chain uses TRBV29-1 with TRBJ2-5; D remains unclear. CDR1 is SQVTM, CDR2 ANQGSEA, per germline. The V end was cut by 1 base, the J end by 1 base, with 13 bases between. This CDR3 region has 15 residues.

The genes are TRBV6-5 and TRBJ2-7; 12 nucleotides align to TRBD2. The CDR3 is 15 amino acids. Per germline, CDR1 MNHEY and CDR2 SVGAGI. Trimming at V came to 4 bases and at J to 5 bases, leaving 6 bases not matched to a gene. The CDR3 region is CASSSLAGGTHEQYF. The CDR3 DNA sequence: TGTGCCAGCAGTTCACTAGCGGGGGGAACTCACGAGCAGTACTTC.

This rearrangement joins TRBV3-1 to TRBJ2-1, with 9 nucleotides matching TRBD2. V shed 4 bases, J shed 8 bases, and the junction held 9 bases outside the gene matches. CDR3 length: 15 amino acids. Germline CDR1 LGHDT, CDR2 YNNKEL (reference sequence). Written as DNA, the CDR3 is TGTGCCAGCAGCCGCAGACTAGCGGAAGTCGATGAGCAGTTCTTC. It is translated as CASSRRLAEVDEQFF.

The V and J genes are TRBV6-5 and TRBJ1-1; tentative D call: TRBD1 (6 bases). Trimming removed 2 bases at V and 5 bases at J, with 12 bases between. Germline assignment: CDR1 MNHEY and CDR2 SVGAGI. CDR3 length equals 14 residues. The CDR3 coding sequence is TGTGCCAGCAGTTACACTGGGGGCGGGACTGAAGCTTTCTTT. Its translation: CASSYTGGGTEAFF.

The chain employs TRBV2 and TRBJ2-7; TRBD2 is a possible D gene (5 bases). CDR1 is SNHLY and CDR2 is FYNNEI in the germline V gene. This CDR3 is built from 12 residues. The V and J ends lost 8 bases and 4 bases respectively, with 12 bases between them. CDR3 coding DNA: TGTGCCAGCCATCCCGGGGATTACGAGCAGTACTTC. Amino acids: CASHPGDYEQYF.

The chain has TRBV14 and TRBJ1-6; D possibly corresponds to TRBD1 (6 bases). The V and J ends lost 5 bases and 10 bases respectively, with 15 bases between them. The V gene's germline CDR1 is SGHDN and CDR2 FVKESK. This CDR3 spans 14 amino acids. The CDR3, as DNA: TGTGCCAGCAGCTGGGACACAACTTCCTCACCCCTCCACTTT. It yields the protein CASSWDTTSSPLHF.

A note on this clonotype: At one end, the junction sequence differs from germline, possibly due to a read error. The chain combines TRBV6-2 or TRBV6-3 with TRBJ2-6, with D possibly being TRBD2 (7 bases). Germline V lookup: CDR1 MNHEY, CDR2 SVGEGT. The CDR3 runs 12 residues. The CDR3 nucleotides are TGTGCCAGCAAGGCGGGGGCCAACGCCCTGACTTTC. Translating gives CASKAGANALTF.

This clonotype showed up many times. The chain employs TRBV5-1 and TRBJ2-3, with TRBD1 matching over 9 bases. The J segment lost 5 bases and the V segment lost 0 bases, leaving 1 base of the junction unmatched. The V gene's germline CDR1 is SGHRS and CDR2 YFSETQ. There are 14 residues in the CDR3. CDR3 sequence: CASSLDRGRDTQYF. The CDR3 DNA sequence: TGCGCCAGCAGCTTGGACAGGGGGCGAGATACGCAGTATTTT.

This clonotype was picked up many times. The V gene is TRBV7-9, the J gene TRBJ1-5; 11 nucleotides align to TRBD1. V lost 6 bases, J lost 5 bases, and 3 bases stayed unmatched. Germline lookup yields CDR1 SEHNR and CDR2 FQNEAQ (reference sequence). This CDR3 comprises 14 residues. As DNA, the CDR3 is TGTGCCAGCAGTGGGACAGGGGGGGATCAGCCCCAGCATTTT. It encodes CASSGTGGDQPQHF.

This clonotype was seen only a few times. CDR3 sequence: CASSINPGQLSYNEQFF. The DNA of the CDR3 is TGTGCCAGCAGCATAAACCCGGGACAGCTTTCCTACAATGAGCAGTTCTTC. The chain is built from TRBV5-5 and TRBJ2-1; 7 nucleotides line up with TRBD1. V lost 4 bases to trimming and J lost 1 base; unmatched junction nucleotides: 11. CDR3 length: 17 residues. CDR1 SGHKS and CDR2 YYEKEE come from the germline V gene (reference sequence).

Many counts were recorded for this clonotype. The chain links TRBV7-2 to TRBJ1-2, with 12 positions matching TRBD1. From germline, CDR1 is SGHTA and CDR2 FQGNSA. The CDR3 contains 14 residues. V gave up 3 bases and J gave up 6 bases; unmatched junction bases: 2. This CDR3 is CASSLGQGADGYTF. Written as DNA, the CDR3 is TGTGCCAGCAGCTTGGGACAGGGGGCAGATGGCTACACCTTC.

This clonotype has a handful of counts. The V and J genes are TRBV7-2 and TRBJ1-2, with D tentatively TRBD1 (5 bases). V gave up 2 bases and J gave up 4 bases, with 8 bases separating them. Germline-derived CDR1 and CDR2 are SGHTA and FQGNSA. This CDR3 comprises 13 residues. The CDR3 spells CASSLNQGYGYTF. The CDR3 nucleotides are TGTGCCAGCAGCTTAAATCAGGGCTATGGCTACACCTTC.

This clonotype was observed a few times. With a much larger clone just one base away, this may be a read error. The chain links TRBV5-1 to TRBJ2-1; the D gene is possibly TRBD2 (5 bases). The CDR3 contains 13 residues. Germline loops: CDR1 SGHRS, CDR2 YFSETQ. Trimming stripped 4 bases from V and 5 bases from J, with 10 bases between. The DNA for the CDR3 is TGCGCCAGCAGCGTCGAGGGAGACAATGAGCAGTTCTTC. This encodes CASSVEGDNEQFF. The full variable domain, in which reference TRBV5-1 and TRBJ2-1 provide the parts outside the CDR3, is KAGVTQTPRYLIKTRGQQVTLSCSPISGHRSVSWYQQTPGQGLQFLFEYFSETQRNKGNFPGRFSGRQFSNSRSEMNVSTLELGDSALYLCASSVEGDNEQFFGPGTRLTVL.

The chain links TRBV6-6 to TRBJ1-5; no firm D call. The germline gives CDR1 MNHNY, CDR2 SVGAGI (reference sequence). This CDR3 contains 15 residues. Trimming removed 5 bases at V and 4 bases at J, with 15 bases between. The CDR3 spells CASSPVGVGNQPQHF. The CDR3 DNA sequence: TGTGCCAGCAGTCCCGTCGGGGTGGGGAATCAGCCCCAGCATTTT.